Listed here is a single T cell receptor beta chain. Its antigen is currently unknown. This entry comes from a study of cytomegalovirus exposure and HLA in healthy donors. Study outcomes and limitations: When analyzed later, a missense DCLRE1C variant was found to be linked to TCR beta V- and J-gene trimming.

The CDR3 runs 12 residues. The V gene end was trimmed by 10 bases and the J gene end by 7 bases; junction bases not matched to a gene: 7. Per germline, CDR1 MNHNS and CDR2 SASEGT. 13 Jbeta primers and 60 Vbeta primers were used for the PCR. Produced via immunoSEQ multiplex PCR; TCRdb's table is partial and in-frame only. The table lists about 130,000 clones, less than 85% of them singletons, with about 9.2% in the top ten. The chain links TRBV6-1 to TRBJ1-2, with 9 bases lining up with TRBD1. This TCR derives from a young man in good health and CMV-seropositive. Specimen: PBMCs. This CDR3 is CATAQGATGYTF. DNA of the CDR3: TGTGCCACCGCACAGGGGGCAACTGGCTACACCTTC.